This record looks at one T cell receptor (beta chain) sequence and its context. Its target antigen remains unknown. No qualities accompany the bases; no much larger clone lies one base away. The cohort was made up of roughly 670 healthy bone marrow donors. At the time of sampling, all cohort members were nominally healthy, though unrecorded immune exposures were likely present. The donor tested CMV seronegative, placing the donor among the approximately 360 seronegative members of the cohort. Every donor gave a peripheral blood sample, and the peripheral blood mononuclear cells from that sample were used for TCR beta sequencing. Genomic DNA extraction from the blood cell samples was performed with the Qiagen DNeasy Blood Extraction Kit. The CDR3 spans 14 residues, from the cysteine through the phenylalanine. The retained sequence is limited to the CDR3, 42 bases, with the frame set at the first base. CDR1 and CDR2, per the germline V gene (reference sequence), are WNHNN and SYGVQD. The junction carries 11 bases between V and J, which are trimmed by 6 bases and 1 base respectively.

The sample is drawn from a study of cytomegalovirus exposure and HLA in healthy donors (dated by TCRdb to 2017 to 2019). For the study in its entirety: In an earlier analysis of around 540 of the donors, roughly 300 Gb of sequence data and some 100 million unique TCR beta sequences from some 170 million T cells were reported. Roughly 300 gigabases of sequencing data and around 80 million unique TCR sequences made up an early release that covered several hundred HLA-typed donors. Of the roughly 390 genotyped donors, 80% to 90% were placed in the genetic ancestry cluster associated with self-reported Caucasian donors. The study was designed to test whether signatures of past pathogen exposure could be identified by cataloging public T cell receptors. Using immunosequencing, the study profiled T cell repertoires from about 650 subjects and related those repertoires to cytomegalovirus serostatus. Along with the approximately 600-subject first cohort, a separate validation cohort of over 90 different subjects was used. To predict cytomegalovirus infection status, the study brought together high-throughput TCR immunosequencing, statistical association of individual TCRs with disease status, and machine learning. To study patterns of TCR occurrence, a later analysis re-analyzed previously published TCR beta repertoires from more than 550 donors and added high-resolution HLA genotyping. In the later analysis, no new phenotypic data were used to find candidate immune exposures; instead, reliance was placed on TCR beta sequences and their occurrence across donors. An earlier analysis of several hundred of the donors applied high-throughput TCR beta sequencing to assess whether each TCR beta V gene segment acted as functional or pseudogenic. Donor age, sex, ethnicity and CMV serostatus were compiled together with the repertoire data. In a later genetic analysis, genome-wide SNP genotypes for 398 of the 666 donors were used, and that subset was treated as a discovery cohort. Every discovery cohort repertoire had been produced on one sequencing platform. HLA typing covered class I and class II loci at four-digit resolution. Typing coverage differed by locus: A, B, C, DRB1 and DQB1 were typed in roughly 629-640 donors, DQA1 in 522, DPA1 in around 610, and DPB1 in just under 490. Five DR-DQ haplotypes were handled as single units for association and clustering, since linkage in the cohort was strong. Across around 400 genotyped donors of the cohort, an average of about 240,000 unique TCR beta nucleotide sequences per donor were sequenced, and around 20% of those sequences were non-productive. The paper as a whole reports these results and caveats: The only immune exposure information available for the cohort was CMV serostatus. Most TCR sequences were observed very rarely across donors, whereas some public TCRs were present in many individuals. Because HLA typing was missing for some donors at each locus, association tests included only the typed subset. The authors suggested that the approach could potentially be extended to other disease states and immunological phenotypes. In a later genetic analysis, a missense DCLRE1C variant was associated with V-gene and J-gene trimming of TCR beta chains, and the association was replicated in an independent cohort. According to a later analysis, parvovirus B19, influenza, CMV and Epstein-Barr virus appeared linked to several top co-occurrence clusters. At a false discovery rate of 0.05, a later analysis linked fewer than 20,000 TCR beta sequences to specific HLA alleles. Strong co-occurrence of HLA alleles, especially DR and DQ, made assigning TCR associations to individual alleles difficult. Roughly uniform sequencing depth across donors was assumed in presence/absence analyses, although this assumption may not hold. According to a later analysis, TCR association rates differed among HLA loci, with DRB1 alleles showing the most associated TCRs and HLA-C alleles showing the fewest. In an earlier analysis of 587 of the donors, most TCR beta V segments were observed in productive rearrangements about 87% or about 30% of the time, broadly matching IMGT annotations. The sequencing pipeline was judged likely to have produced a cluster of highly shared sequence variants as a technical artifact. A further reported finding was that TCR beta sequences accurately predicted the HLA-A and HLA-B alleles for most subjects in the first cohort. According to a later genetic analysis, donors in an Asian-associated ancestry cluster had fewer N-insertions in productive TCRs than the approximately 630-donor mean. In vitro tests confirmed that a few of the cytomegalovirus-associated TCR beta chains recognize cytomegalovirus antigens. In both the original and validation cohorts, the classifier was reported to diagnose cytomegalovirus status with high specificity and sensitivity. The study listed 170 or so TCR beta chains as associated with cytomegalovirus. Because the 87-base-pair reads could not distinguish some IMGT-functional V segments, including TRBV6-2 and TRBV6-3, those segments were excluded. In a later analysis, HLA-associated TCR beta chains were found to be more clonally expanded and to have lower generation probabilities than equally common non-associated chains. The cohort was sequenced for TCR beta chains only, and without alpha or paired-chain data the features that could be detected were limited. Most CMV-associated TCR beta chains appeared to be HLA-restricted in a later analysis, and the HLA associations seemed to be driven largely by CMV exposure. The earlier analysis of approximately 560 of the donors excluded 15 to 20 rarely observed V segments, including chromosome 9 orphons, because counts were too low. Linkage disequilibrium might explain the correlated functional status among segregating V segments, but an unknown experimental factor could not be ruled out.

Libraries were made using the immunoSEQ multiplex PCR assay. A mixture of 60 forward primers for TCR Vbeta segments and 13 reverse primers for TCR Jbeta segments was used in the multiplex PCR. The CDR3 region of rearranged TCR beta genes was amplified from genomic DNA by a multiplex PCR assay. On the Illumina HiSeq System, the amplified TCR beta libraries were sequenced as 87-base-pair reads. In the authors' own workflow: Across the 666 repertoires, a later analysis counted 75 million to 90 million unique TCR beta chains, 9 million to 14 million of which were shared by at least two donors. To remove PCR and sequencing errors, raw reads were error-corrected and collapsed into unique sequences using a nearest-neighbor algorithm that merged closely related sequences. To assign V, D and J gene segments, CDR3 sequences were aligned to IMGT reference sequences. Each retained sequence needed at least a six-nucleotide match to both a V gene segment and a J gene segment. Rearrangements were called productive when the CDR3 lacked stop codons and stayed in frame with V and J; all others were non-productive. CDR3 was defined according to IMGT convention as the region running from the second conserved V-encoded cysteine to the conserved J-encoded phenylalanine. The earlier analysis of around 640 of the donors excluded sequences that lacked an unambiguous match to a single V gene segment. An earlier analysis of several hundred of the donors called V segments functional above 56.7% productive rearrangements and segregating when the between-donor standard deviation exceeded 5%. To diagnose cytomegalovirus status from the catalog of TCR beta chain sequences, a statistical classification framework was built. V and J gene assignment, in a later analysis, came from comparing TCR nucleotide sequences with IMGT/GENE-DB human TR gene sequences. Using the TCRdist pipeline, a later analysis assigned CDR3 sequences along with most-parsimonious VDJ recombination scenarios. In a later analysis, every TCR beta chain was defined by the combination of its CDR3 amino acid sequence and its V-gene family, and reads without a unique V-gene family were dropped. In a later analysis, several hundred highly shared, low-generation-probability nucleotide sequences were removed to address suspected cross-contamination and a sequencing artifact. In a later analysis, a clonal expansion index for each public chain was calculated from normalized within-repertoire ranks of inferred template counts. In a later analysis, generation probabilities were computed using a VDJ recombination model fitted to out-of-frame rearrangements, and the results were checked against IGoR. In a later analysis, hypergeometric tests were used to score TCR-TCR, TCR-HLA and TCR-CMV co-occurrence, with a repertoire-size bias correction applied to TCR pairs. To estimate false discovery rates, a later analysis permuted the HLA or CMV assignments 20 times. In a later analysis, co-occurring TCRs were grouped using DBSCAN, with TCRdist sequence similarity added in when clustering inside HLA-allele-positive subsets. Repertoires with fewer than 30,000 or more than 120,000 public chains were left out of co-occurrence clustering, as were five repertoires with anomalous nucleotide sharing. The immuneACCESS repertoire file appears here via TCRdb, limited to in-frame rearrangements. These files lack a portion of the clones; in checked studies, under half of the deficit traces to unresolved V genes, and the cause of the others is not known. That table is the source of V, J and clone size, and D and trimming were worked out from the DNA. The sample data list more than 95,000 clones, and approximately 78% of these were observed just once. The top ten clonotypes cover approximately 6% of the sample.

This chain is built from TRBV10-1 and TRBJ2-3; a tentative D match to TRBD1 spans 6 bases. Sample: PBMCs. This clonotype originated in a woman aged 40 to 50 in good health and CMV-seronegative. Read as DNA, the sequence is TGCGCCAGCAGCAGGGGTGGAGGCACAGATACGCAGTATTTT. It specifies CASSRGGGTDTQYF.